Following are 3 T cell receptor beta chains from one sample sequenced in a study of regulatory T cells in long-lasting Graves disease. Documented time point: newly diagnosed GD, antithyroid drugs for less than 3 months. Extracted RNA from PBMCs served as the source of the TCR library. For TCR beta, libraries came from iRepertoire HTBI primers and Arm-PCR of CDR3 regions. TCRdb reprocessed the multiplex PCR reads with MiXCR, giving one entry per CDR3 protein. The sample has about 220,000 distinct CDR3 sequences; roughly 19% are singletons. The same specimen was also included in a second study, on T cells in Graves' hyperthyroidism and ophthalmopathy.

The source material was peripheral blood mononuclear cells (PBMCs), sampled at new diagnosis, from a patient treated with antithyroid drugs. The receptors here all came from a woman between 25 and 40 years old with Graves disease.

The gene calls are TRBV10-3 and TRBJ1-1, with 8 nucleotides matching TRBD1. The germline gives CDR1 ENHRY, CDR2 SYGVKD. After removal of 0 bases from V and 10 bases from J, the junction contained 10 bases not matched to a gene. This CDR3 is 15 amino acids long. The CDR3 nucleotides read TGTGCCATCAGTGAGTCAGGACAGGGAAGGGTCCCAGCTTTCTTT. Protein sequence: CAISESGQGRVPAFF.

This clonotype was recorded at least ten times. J is TRBJ1-5 and V is TRBV6-4; weak D call: TRBD1 (6 bases). This CDR3 region has 17 residues. Germline V gene sequence: CDR1 MRHNA, CDR2 SNTAGT. Trimming pared 7 bases from V and 2 bases from J, leaving 21 bases between. CDR3 bases: TGTGCCAGCATTCTAGGGGGGGGGTATAGAGGCAATCAGCCCCAGCATTTT. Translating gives CASILGGGYRGNQPQHF.

This clonotype came up many times. This sequence joins TRBV28 and TRBJ1-5; possible D gene TRBD1, 5 bases. Germline V gene data show CDR1 as MDHEN and CDR2 as SYDVKM. V was cut by 7 bases and J by 2 bases, with 18 bases left in between. This CDR3 is built from 16 residues. CDR3: CASTLRGLGGNQPQHF. DNA of the CDR3: TGTGCCAGCACCTTGAGGGGCCTGGGAGGCAATCAGCCCCAGCATTTT. The full variable domain, rest sourced from reference TRBV28 and TRBJ1-5, is DVKVTQSSRYLVKRTGEKVFLECVQDMDHENMFWYRQDPGLGLRLIYFSYDVKMKEKGDIPEGYSVSREKKERFSLILESASTNQTSMYLCASTLRGLGGNQPQHFGDGTRLSIL.